Each of the 5 T cell receptor beta chains below was sequenced from the same sample in a study of T cells after somatic rescue of genetic block. Using immunoSEQ multiplex PCR, the repertoire was profiled, and TCRdb retains in-frame clones only, with some absent. The data show approximately 14,000 clones, just over 70% seen once. Sequences were obtained from peripheral blood mononuclear cells (PBMCs). These receptors were collected from a boy between 5 and 17 years old.

This rearrangement joins TRBV11-2 to TRBJ1-2; 9 nucleotides align to TRBD1. The V gene's germline CDR1 is SGHAT and CDR2 FQNNGV. The V gene end was trimmed by 4 bases and the J gene end by 6 bases; junction bases not matched to a gene: 3. This CDR3 comprises 13 residues. The CDR3 spells CASSWDRVDGYTF. The CDR3 DNA is TGTGCCAGCAGCTGGGACAGGGTTGATGGCTACACCTTC.

The gene calls are TRBV13 and TRBJ2-3; no definite D call. The CDR3 sequence is 13 residues long. The germline V gene has CDR1 PRHDT and CDR2 FYEKMQ (reference sequence). V shed 5 bases and J shed 7 bases, with 13 bases lying between them. CDR3 in DNA: TGTGCCAGCAGCCTCACTCCTCAAAATACGCAGTATTTT. It specifies CASSLTPQNTQYF.

The rearrangement joins TRBV7-9 to TRBJ2-3; weak D call: TRBD1 (6 bases). Trimming removed 1 base from V and 4 bases from J, with 12 bases in between. The germline gives CDR1 SEHNR, CDR2 FQNEAQ (reference sequence). CDR3 length equals 15 residues. The CDR3 reads CASSLDIRTADTQYF. The CDR3 DNA reads as TGTGCCAGCAGCTTAGATATTAGGACAGCAGATACGCAGTATTTT.

V usage is TRBV10-3 and J usage is TRBJ2-7; 9 bases match TRBD1. This CDR3 has 13 amino acids. V lost 4 bases to trimming and J lost 4 bases; unmatched junction nucleotides: 2. Per the germline V gene, CDR1 is ENHRY and CDR2 is SYGVKD. CDR3 in amino acids: CAISGTGEYEQYF. CDR3 nucleotide sequence: TGTGCCATCAGTGGGACAGGGGAGTACGAGCAGTACTTC.

This clone was seen just once. The chain uses TRBV20-1 and TRBJ2-7, with no clear D. Germline V gene sequence: CDR1 DFQATT, CDR2 SNEGSKA (reference sequence). Trimming shortened V by 2 bases and J by 3 bases, and 5 bases separated the two germline ends. The CDR3 runs 11 residues. CDR3 nucleotide sequence: TGCAGTGCTAGACAAGTCTACGAGCAGTACTTC. Protein product: CSARQVYEQYF.